This T cell receptor beta chain originates from a study of glioma-infiltrating T cells. A remark on this clonotype: The target antigen is unknown.

The V gene lost 6 bases and the J gene lost 2 bases, with 17 bases spanning the gap. There are 15 residues in the CDR3. CDR1 and CDR2 (germline): MNHEY, SVGEGT. The study's findings and limits: Tissue-blood divergence was below expectation in non-neoplastic patients, above in gliomas.

Using RNA template, CDR3s of TCR alpha and beta were amplified with iRepertoire arm-PCR. Each CDR3 protein gets one entry after TCRdb re-called the multiplex PCR reads with MiXCR. In the table there are about 140,000 distinct CDR3 sequences, about 39% of which are singletons. This sequence was found in a human donor with low-grade glioma or glioblastoma, undergoing nonglioma brain surgery, or in good health (not recorded which). The chain combines TRBV6-2 or TRBV6-3 with TRBJ2-7, with a tentative D call TRBD2 (5 bases). What was sequenced was glioma tissue, nonneoplastic brain tissue, or PBMCs (not recorded which). The CDR3 sequence: CASSSWGAPAYEQYF. CDR3 bases: TGTGCCAGCAGCTCCTGGGGAGCGCCAGCCTACGAGCAGTACTTC.